This T cell receptor (beta chain) was documented in a study of cytomegalovirus exposure and HLA in healthy donors. Study findings and constraints: The authors judged a highly shared variant cluster likely a sequencing artifact. There were some V segments, including TRBV6-2 and TRBV6-3, excluded as indistinguishable.

This CDR3 has 15 residues. CDR1 is SGHDT, CDR2 YYEEEE, per germline. V was shortened by 0 bases and J by 1 base, with 10 bases between the two germline ends. In the case of this clone: Its antigen is still unknown.

PCR employed 60 Vbeta and 13 Jbeta primers. The repertoire was sequenced with immunoSEQ multiplex PCR; TCRdb's copy has only in-frame clones and lacks some. The sample carries more than 100,000 clones, about 73% recorded once. This sequence was found in a middle-aged woman in good health and CMV-seronegative. The V call is TRBV5-6, the J call TRBJ2-5; D perhaps matches TRBD1 (5 bases). Sequenced sample: PBMCs. The CDR3 spells CASSLARAPQETQYF. The DNA for the CDR3 is TGTGCCAGCAGCTTGGCCAGGGCACCCCAAGAGACCCAGTACTTC. The complete variable domain, with remaining parts taken from reference TRBV5-6 and TRBJ2-5, reads DAGVTQSPTHLIKTRGQQVTLRCSPKSGHDTVSWYQQALGQGPQFIFQYYEEEERQRGNFPDRFSGHQFPNYSSELNVNALLLGDSALYLCASSLARAPQETQYFGPGTRLLVL.